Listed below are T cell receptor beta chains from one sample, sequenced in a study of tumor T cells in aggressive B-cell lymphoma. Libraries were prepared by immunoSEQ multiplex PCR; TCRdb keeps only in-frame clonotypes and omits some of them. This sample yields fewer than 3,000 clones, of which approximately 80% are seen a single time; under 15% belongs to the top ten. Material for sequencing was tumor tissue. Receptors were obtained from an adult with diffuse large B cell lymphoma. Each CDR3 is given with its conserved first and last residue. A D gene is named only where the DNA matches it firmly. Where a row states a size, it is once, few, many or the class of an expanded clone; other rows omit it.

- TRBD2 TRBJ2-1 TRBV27 CAVGAGVGNEQFF TGTGCCGTCGGGGCGGGAGTAGGCAATGAGCAGTTCTTC
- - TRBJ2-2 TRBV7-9 CASSLAVRAEGAGELFF TGTGCCAGCAGCTTAGCGGTGAGGGCAGAAGGCGCCGGGGAGCTGTTTTTT
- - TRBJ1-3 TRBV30 CAWCWGETGNTIYF TGTGCCTGGTGCTGGGGCGAAACTGGAAACACCATATATTTT
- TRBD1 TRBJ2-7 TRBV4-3 CASSQDRGQGMGEQYF TGCGCCAGCAGCCAAGATCGGGGACAGGGGATGGGCGAGCAGTACTTC
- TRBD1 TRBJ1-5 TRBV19 CASSASTGSPQPQHF TGTGCCAGTAGTGCGTCGACAGGGTCACCTCAGCCCCAGCATTTT
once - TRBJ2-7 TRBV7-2 CASSPAQGYEQYF TGTGCCAGCAGCCCCGCACAGGGCTACGAGCAGTACTTC
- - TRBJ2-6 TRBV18 CASSLINRSSGANVLTF TGTGCCAGCTCACTTATTAACAGAAGCTCTGGGGCCAACGTCCTGACTTTC
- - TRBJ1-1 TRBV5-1 CASSLQGRNTEAFF TGCGCCAGCAGCTTGCAGGGTAGGAACACTGAAGCTTTCTTT
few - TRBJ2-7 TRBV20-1 CSAKDWREQYF TGCAGTGCTAAGGACTGGCGCGAGCAGTACTTC
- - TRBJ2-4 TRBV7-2 CASSITMGIQYF TGTGCCAGCAGCATCACTATGGGCATTCAGTACTTC
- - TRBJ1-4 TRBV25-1 CASSPQVSNEKLFF TGTGCCAGCAGTCCACAGGTTTCTAATGAAAAACTGTTTTTT
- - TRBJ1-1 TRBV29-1 CSVEGMGGGGTEAFF TGCAGCGTTGAGGGGATGGGAGGTGGCGGAACTGAAGCTTTCTTT
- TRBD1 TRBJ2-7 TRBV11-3 CASNLTPGQGAHEQYF TGTGCCAGCAACCTCACCCCGGGACAGGGGGCCCACGAGCAGTACTTC
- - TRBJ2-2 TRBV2 CASRSGLSWSTGELFF TGTGCCAGCAGGTCCGGACTCTCCTGGAGCACCGGGGAGCTGTTTTTT
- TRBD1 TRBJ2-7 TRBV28 CASSTGGRSYEQYF TGTGCCAGCAGTACAGGGGGTCGCTCCTACGAGCAGTACTTC
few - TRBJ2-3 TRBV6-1 CASSSSPEDTQYF TGTGCCAGCAGCTCTTCTCCTGAGGATACGCAGTATTTT
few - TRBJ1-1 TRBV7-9 CASSLEYSEAFF TGTGCCAGCAGCTTAGAGTACAGCGAAGCTTTCTTT